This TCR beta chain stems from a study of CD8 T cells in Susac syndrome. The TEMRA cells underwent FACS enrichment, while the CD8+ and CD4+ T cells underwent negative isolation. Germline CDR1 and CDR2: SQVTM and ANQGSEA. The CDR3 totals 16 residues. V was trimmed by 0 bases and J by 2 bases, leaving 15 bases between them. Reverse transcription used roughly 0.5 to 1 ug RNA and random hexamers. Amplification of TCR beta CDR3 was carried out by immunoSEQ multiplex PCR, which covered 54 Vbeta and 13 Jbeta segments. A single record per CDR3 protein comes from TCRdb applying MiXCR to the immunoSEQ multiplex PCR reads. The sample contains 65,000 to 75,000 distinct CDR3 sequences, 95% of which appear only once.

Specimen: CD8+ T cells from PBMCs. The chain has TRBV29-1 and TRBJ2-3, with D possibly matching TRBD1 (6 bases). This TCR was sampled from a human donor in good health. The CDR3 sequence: CSVEDPLQGPTDTQYF. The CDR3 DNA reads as TGCAGCGTTGAAGACCCCCTACAGGGACCCACAGATACGCAGTATTTT.